Listed below are T cell receptor beta chains from one sample, sequenced in a study of blood T cell repertoires in COVID-19. Using immunoSEQ multiplex PCR, the repertoire was profiled, and TCRdb retains in-frame clones only, with some absent. The data contain approximately 56,000 clones, approximately 92% of them seen just once; the ten biggest clones take up around 40%. Sequenced material: peripheral blood. The source of these receptors is an older woman with COVID-19, enrolled during active disease. Each CDR3 is given with its conserved first and last residue. The D gene is left open where the match is weak. The listing skips clone size in some rows; elsewhere it reads once, few, many or a size class.

DNA	CDR3	V	J	D	length	size
TGCGCCAGCAGCCAAGACAAGTTATCTTCGGCAGGAGGCTACGAGCAGTACTTC	CASSQDKLSSAGGYEQYF	TRBV4-3	TRBJ2-7	NA	18	NA
TGTGCCAGCAGCCCCCCCGGGGCACAGGGATCCTATGGCTACACCTTC	CASSPPGAQGSYGYTF	TRBV3-1/TRBV3-2	TRBJ1-2	NA	16	NA
TGTGCCTGGAGTGCTTCAGGGGCCAATTCACCCCTCCACTTT	CAWSASGANSPLHF	TRBV30	TRBJ1-6	NA	14	NA
TGCAGCGCCCGAGCAGGGGATTACGATACGCAGTATTTT	CSARAGDYDTQYF	TRBV29-1	TRBJ2-3	NA	13	NA
TGTGCCAGCATGGACAGGAGATACAAAGAGACCCAGTACTTC	CASMDRRYKETQYF	TRBV27	TRBJ2-5	TRBD1	14	NA
TGTGCCAGCAGCTTAGGGGCAGACCCTTATACAGGGGAGACCCAGTACTTC	CASSLGADPYTGETQYF	TRBV7-2	TRBJ2-5	NA	17	once
TGCAGTGCTAGTAGACTAGCGGGGGCGACCGGGGAGCTGTTTTTT	CSASRLAGATGELFF	TRBV20-1	TRBJ2-2	TRBD2	15	NA
TGTGCCAGCAGCTTAGGGGGGGGGTCCTACAATGAGCAGTTCTTC	CASSLGGGSYNEQFF	TRBV7-2	TRBJ2-1	TRBD2	15	NA
TGTGCCAGTAGTAAGGGGGCCAGTCAGCCCCAGCATTTT	CASSKGASQPQHF	TRBV19	TRBJ1-5	TRBD1	13	NA
TGTGCCAGCAGCCTCGACACCTACGAGCAGTACTTC	CASSLDTYEQYF	TRBV3-1/TRBV3-2	TRBJ2-7	NA	12	once
TGTGCCAGCAGCTTACCGGGACTAGTAGACAATGAGCAGTTCTTC	CASSLPGLVDNEQFF	TRBV7-9	TRBJ2-1	TRBD2	15	NA
TGCGCCAGCAGTGACCTGGGAGGAGGCTACACCTTC	CASSDLGGGYTF	TRBV10-2	TRBJ1-2	NA	12	few
TGTGCCAGCAGAAAGGACAGGGCGCATGGCTACACCTTC	CASRKDRAHGYTF	TRBV5-6	TRBJ1-2	TRBD1	13	NA
TGCGCCAGCAGCCAAGATCGGGGACAGGGGAACTATGGCTACACCTTC	CASSQDRGQGNYGYTF	TRBV4-3	TRBJ1-2	TRBD1	16	NA
TGTGCCTGGAGTAGGAACGGGGACACTGAAGCTTTCTTT	CAWSRNGDTEAFF	TRBV30	TRBJ1-1	NA	13	NA
TGTGCCAGCTCACCGAGGACAGGGTCTGGGGCCAACGTCCTGACTTTC	CASSPRTGSGANVLTF	TRBV18	TRBJ2-6	TRBD1	16	NA
TGCGCCAGCAGCTCCAGGGTGGGTCAGCCCCAGCATTTT	CASSSRVGQPQHF	TRBV5-1	TRBJ1-5	NA	13	once
TGTGCCAGCTCACCAGAGGGGGACAGCCTTAACAATGAGCAGTTCTTC	CASSPEGDSLNNEQFF	TRBV18	TRBJ2-1	TRBD1	16	NA
TGTGCCAGCACCCCAGGATTCTCCTACAATGAGCAGTTCTTC	CASTPGFSYNEQFF	TRBV6-5	TRBJ2-1	NA	14	NA
TGTGCCCATAAGGGGCAAGAGACCCAGTACTTC	CAHKGQETQYF	TRBV27	TRBJ2-5	NA	11	many
TGTGCCAGCAGTTCTACAGGGGACACAGATACGCAGTATTTT	CASSSTGDTDTQYF	TRBV6-5	TRBJ2-3	TRBD1	14	NA
TGTGCCAGCAGCTTAGGGGGGCCCTTTATGACATCCCACAATGAGCAGTTCTTC	CASSLGGPFMTSHNEQFF	TRBV11-3	TRBJ2-1	NA	18	NA
TGTGCCATCAGTGACTTGGCAGGGACAGGCTCCTACGAGCAGTACTTC	CAISDLAGTGSYEQYF	TRBV10-3	TRBJ2-7	TRBD1	16	NA
TGTGCCAGCAGCCAAGAATTTTTAGAAGATACGCAGTATTTT	CASSQEFLEDTQYF	TRBV4-2	TRBJ2-3	NA	14	NA
TGTGCCATCAGCGGGGACAGCAGCTCGACAGATACGCAGTATTTT	CAISGDSSSTDTQYF	TRBV10-3	TRBJ2-3	TRBD1	15	NA
TGTGCCAGCAGCCCAGGGACTAGCGCCCGCACAGATACGCAGTATTTT	CASSPGTSARTDTQYF	TRBV7-9	TRBJ2-3	TRBD2	16	NA
TGTGCCAGCAGCCAAGCGGACATTCAGTACTTC	CASSQADIQYF	TRBV14	TRBJ2-4	NA	11	NA
TGTGCCAGCAGTTTGAGTCAGGGCTACGAGCAGTACTTC	CASSLSQGYEQYF	TRBV12-3/TRBV12-4	TRBJ2-7	NA	13	NA
TGTGCCAGCAGTTACGGACAGCACCGTCTGAACACTGAAGCTTTCTTT	CASSYGQHRLNTEAFF	TRBV6-2/TRBV6-3	TRBJ1-1	NA	16	NA
TGTGCCAGCAGTTATCGTAAACCGGACACTGAAGCTTTCTTT	CASSYRKPDTEAFF	TRBV6-5	TRBJ1-1	NA	14	NA
TGTGCCAGCAGCATCCACGGGGAGCTGTTTTTT	CASSIHGELFF	TRBV3-1/TRBV3-2	TRBJ2-2	NA	11	NA
TGTGCCAGCAGCCGCGGACAGGGTCAATACTATGGCTACACCTTC	CASSRGQGQYYGYTF	TRBV28	TRBJ1-2	TRBD1	15	few
TGTGCCAGCAGGTTAGGGACAGCCTACGGAGAGCAGTACTTC	CASRLGTAYGEQYF	TRBV27	TRBJ2-7	TRBD1	14	once
TGTGCCAGCAGCTTTGGGACTAGCGGGATCAATGAGCAGTTCTTC	CASSFGTSGINEQFF	TRBV5-4	TRBJ2-1	TRBD2	15	NA
TGTGCCACCAGTATTCCGGGACAGGGGGTAGAGACCCAGTACTTC	CATSIPGQGVETQYF	TRBV24-1	TRBJ2-5	TRBD1	15	NA
TGCGCCAGCAGCTTACTCGCTCTAGAAGGCGAGCAGTACTTC	CASSLLALEGEQYF	TRBV5-1	TRBJ2-7	NA	14	NA
TGTGCCAGCAGTTACACTCACGACACAGATACGCAGTATTTT	CASSYTHDTDTQYF	TRBV6-5	TRBJ2-3	NA	14	NA
TGCGCCAGCAGCTTGGGAGGGTCTAGCGGGGGGCGAGGAGAGACCCAGTACTTC	CASSLGGSSGGRGETQYF	TRBV5-1	TRBJ2-5	TRBD2	18	NA
TGTGCCAGTAGTTCCCTGGGACAGGGGAGCCACGAGCAGTACTTC	CASSSLGQGSHEQYF	TRBV19	TRBJ2-7	TRBD1	15	NA
TGTGCCAGCAGTGCCGGTCAGGGGCTCCACGAGCAGTACTTC	CASSAGQGLHEQYF	TRBV6-6	TRBJ2-7	NA	14	few
TGTGCCAGCAGCACCCGACTAGCGGGAGGGTACGAGCAGTACTTC	CASSTRLAGGYEQYF	TRBV7-2	TRBJ2-7	TRBD2	15	NA
TGCGCCAGCAGGACGCAAACGGGGGGCACCGGGGAGCTGTTTTTT	CASRTQTGGTGELFF	TRBV5-1	TRBJ2-2	TRBD2	15	NA
TGCGCCAGCAGCTCGGGGAGGGGCCTAAGAGGAAATTCACCCCTCCACTTT	CASSSGRGLRGNSPLHF	TRBV4-1	TRBJ1-6	NA	17	NA
TGTGCCAGTCTGCCCGGGACAGCCACCGGGGAGCTGTTTTTT	CASLPGTATGELFF	TRBV2	TRBJ2-2	TRBD1	14	once
TGTGCCATCAGTGGACTAGAACAGACCCAGTACTTC	CAISGLEQTQYF	TRBV10-3	TRBJ2-5	NA	12	NA
TGTGCCAGCAGTCTTATCCCCGGGACAGGGACTGAAAAACTGTTTTTT	CASSLIPGTGTEKLFF	TRBV28	TRBJ1-4	TRBD1	16	NA
TGTGCCAGCAGTCCAGGTGCGGGGACCCAGTACTTC	CASSPGAGTQYF	TRBV7-2	TRBJ2-5	NA	12	NA
TGTGCCATCAGGGACCGGGATTCAGAGACCCAGTACTTC	CAIRDRDSETQYF	TRBV10-3	TRBJ2-5	NA	13	NA
TGTGCCAGCAGCCAAGCCGGTCCTGAAGCTTTCTTT	CASSQAGPEAFF	TRBV3-1/TRBV3-2	TRBJ1-1	NA	12	NA
TGTGCCAGCAGCCGCACCGGGACTAGCGGCAATGAGCAGTTCTTC	CASSRTGTSGNEQFF	TRBV3-1/TRBV3-2	TRBJ2-1	TRBD2	15	NA
TGCAGCGTCGTCCTACTCGGCGAGCAGTACTTC	CSVVLLGEQYF	TRBV29-1	TRBJ2-7	NA	11	once